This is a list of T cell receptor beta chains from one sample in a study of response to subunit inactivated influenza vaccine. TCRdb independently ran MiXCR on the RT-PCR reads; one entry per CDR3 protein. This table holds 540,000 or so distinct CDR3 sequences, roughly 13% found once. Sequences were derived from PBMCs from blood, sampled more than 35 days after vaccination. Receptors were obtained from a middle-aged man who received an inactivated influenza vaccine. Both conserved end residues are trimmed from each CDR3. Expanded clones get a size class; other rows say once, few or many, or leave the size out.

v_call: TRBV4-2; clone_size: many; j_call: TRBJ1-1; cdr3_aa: ASSPDTDLNTEAF
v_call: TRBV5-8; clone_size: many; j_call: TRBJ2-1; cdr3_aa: ASSFVKVQF
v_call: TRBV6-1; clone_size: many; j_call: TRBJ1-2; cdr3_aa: ASSERGPNT
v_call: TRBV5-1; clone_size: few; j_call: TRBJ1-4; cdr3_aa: ASSLGRGGKLF
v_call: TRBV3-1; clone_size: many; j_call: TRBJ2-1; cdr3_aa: ASSRFRGEEEQF
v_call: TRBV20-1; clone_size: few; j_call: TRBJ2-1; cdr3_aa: SAPPAGASKNEQF
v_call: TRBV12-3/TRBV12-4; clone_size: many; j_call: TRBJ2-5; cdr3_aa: ASRPTGLETQY
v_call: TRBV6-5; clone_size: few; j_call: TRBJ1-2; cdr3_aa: ASSYSISGARNYGYT
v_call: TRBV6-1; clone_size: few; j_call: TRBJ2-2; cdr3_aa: ASGQQLTGELF
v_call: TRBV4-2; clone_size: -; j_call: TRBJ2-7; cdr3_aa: ASSQDVQGSSYEQY
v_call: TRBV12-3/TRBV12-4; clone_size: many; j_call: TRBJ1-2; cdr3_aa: ASSFGELGYT
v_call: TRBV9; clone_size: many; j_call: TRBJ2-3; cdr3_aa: ASSVWQGSTDTQY
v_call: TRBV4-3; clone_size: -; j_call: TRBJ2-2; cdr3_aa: ASSQSSLVGELF
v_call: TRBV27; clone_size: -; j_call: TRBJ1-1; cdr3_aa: ASSYGGLRGTEAF
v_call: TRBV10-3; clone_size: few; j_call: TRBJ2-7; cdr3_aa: AISGPGLAATYEQY
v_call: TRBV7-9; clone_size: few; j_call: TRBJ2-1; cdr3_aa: ASSSRRVPYNEQF
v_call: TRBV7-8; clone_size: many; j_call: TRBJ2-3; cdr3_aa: ASSGPGTSGERTDTQY
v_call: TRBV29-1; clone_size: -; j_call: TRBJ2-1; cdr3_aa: SVDDRGNEQL
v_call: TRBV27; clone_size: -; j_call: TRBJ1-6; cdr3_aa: ASSHPGTGFSPLH
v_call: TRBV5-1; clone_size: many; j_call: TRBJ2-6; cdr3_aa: ASSSGTLASGANVLT
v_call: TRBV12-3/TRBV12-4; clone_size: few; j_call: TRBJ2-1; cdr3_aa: ASSFTSGYNEQF
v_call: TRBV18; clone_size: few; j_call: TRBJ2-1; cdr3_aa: ASSPGIDSYNEQF
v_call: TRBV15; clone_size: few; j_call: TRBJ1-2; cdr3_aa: ATSPGRRSEGYT
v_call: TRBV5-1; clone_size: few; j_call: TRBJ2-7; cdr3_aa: ARKPGLSPETYEQY